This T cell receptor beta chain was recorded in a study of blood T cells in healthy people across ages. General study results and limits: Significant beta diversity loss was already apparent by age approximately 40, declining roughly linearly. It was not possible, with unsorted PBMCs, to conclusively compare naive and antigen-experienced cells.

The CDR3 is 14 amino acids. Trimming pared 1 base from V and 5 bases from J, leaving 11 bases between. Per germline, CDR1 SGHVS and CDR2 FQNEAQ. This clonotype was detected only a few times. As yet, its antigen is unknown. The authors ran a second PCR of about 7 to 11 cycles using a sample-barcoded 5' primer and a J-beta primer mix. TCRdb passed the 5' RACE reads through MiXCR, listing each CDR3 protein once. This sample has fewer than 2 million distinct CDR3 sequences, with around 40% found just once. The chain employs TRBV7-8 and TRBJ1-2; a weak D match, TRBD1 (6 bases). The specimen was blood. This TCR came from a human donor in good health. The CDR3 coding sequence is TGTGCCAGCAGCTTAGTCGGGACACCTTATGGCTACACCTTC. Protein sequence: CASSLVGTPYGYTF.